This T cell receptor beta chain was recovered during a study of blood T cells in healthy people across ages. Germline CDR1 reads LGHNA; CDR2 reads YSLEER. This CDR3 has 13 amino acids. Trimming cost V 0 bases and J 7 bases, with 10 bases left between them. A second PCR of 7 to 11 cycles used a sample-barcoded 5' primer and a J-beta primer mix. TCRdb recomputed calls from the 5' RACE reads with MiXCR, one row per CDR3 protein. The sample records 780,000 or so distinct CDR3 sequences, just under 25% being singletons. The extraction recovered at least 5.5 micrograms of total RNA per sample. These data were likewise used in another study, on T cells of mothers and their children. That study reports: Slightly higher overlap, not significant, was seen in related mother-child pairs than in unrelated pairs. No T cell clones of persistent microchimeric origin were detected.

V is TRBV4-3 and J is TRBJ2-7, with unresolved D. The TCR comes from a boy between 10 and 17 years old in good health. Material for sequencing was blood. The CDR3 DNA sequence: TGCGCCAGCAGCCAAGATTTGGTGGGGGAGCAGTACTTC. Encoded protein: CASSQDLVGEQYF.